Listed here are 6 T cell receptor beta chains from one sample, sequenced in a study of blood T cell repertoires in COVID-19. Assay: immunoSEQ multiplex PCR; the TCRdb copy retains only in-frame clones and omits some. Here the sample spans fewer than 90,000 clones, about 96% being singletons. The specimen sequenced was peripheral blood. These receptors were obtained from a human donor with active COVID-19. The donor label of this sample is uncertain.

The gene calls are TRBV11-2 and TRBJ2-5; no clear D. The CDR3 extends over 15 amino acids. Germline V gene lookup returns CDR1 SGHAT and CDR2 FQNNGV. V was pared by 2 bases and J by 1 base, with 11 bases between. In nucleotides, the CDR3 is TGTGCCAGCAGCTTAAGCTGGGTAGCCCAAGAGACCCAGTACTTC. This translates into CASSLSWVAQETQYF.

This rearrangement joins TRBV5-4 to TRBJ2-3, with 8 bases identical to TRBD2. CDR1 is SGHNT, CDR2 YYREEE, per germline (reference sequence). The CDR3 loop spans 19 amino acids. V lost 3 bases, J lost 5 bases, and 20 bases stayed unmatched. CDR3 DNA: TGTGCCAGCAGCTCCGCGCGGGGGGAGGTCAAAGAACGAGGAGATACGCAGTATTTT. It translates to CASSSARGEVKERGDTQYF.

This clone appeared a single time. The rearrangement uses TRBV15 and TRBJ2-6; maybe TRBD2 (7 bases). Trimming left V 0 bases short and J 0 bases short, with 12 bases between. The CDR3 totals 18 residues. In germline, CDR1 is LNHNV, CDR2 YYDKDF (reference sequence). CDR3 coding DNA: TGTGCCACCAGCAGAGATGGGGGGGGCCTCTCTGGGGCCAACGTCCTGACTTTC. Amino acids: CATSRDGGGLSGANVLTF.

The genes are TRBV29-1 and TRBJ1-2; a weak D match, TRBD1 (5 bases). Per the germline V gene, CDR1 is SQVTM and CDR2 is ANQGSEA. Trimming cost V 0 bases and J 5 bases, with 16 bases left between them. The CDR3 is 15 amino acids. The CDR3 nucleotides are TGCAGCGTTGAAGATCCAGGGCGCAGGTCGTATGGCTACACCTTC. This encodes CSVEDPGRRSYGYTF.

Only one count was recorded for this clone. CDR3 region: CASRSDRANTGELFF. The CDR3 region has the DNA TGTGCCAGCAGATCGGACAGGGCCAACACCGGGGAGCTGTTTTTT. This chain joins TRBV6-6 and TRBJ2-2; TRBD1 agrees at 8 bases. Trimming took 6 bases from V and 2 from J; bases not matched to a gene: 5. Looked up from germline, CDR1 is MNHNY and CDR2 is SVGAGI (reference sequence). The CDR3 length is 15 residues.

This rearrangement joins TRBV19 to TRBJ2-2; 8 nucleotides agree with TRBD1. The CDR3 runs 15 residues. CDR1 and CDR2 (germline): LNHDA, SQIVND (reference sequence). J gave up 5 bases and V 5 bases, and 7 bases lay outside the gene matches. CDR3 sequence (DNA): TGTGCCAGTAGTCGGGCAGGGGGCGCAACCGGGGAGCTGTTTTTT. Amino acids: CASSRAGGATGELFF. Filled out from reference TRBV19 and TRBJ2-2, the complete variable domain reads DGGITQSPKYLFRKEGQNVTLSCEQNLNHDAMYWYRQDPGQGLRLIYYSQIVNDFQKGDIAEGYSVSREKKESFPLTVTSAQKNPTAFYLCASSRAGGATGELFFGEGSRLTVL.